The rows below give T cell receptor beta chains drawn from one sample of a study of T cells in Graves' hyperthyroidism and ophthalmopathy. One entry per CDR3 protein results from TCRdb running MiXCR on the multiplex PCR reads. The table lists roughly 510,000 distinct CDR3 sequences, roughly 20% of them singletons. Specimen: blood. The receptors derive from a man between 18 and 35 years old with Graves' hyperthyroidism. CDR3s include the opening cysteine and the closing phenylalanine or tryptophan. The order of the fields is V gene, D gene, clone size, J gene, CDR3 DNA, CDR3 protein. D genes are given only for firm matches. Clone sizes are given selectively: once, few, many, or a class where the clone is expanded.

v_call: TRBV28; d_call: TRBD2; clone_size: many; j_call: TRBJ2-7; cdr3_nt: TGTGCCAGCAGTTTATTAGCGGGGGGGCGTGAGCAGTACTTC; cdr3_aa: CASSLLAGGREQYF
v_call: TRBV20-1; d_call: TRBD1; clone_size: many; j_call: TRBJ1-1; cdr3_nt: TGCAGTGCGAGACAGGGGGGCTTTAACACTGAAGCTTTCTTT; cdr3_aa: CSARQGGFNTEAFF
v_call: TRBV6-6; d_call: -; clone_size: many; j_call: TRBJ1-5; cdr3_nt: TGTGCCAGCCGATTCACAGGGCAGCCCCAGCATTTT; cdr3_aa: CASRFTGQPQHF
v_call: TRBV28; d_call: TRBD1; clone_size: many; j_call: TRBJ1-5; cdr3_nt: TGTGCCAGCAGTACCAGACAGGGGGGAAGCAATCAGCCCCAGCATTTT; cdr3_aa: CASSTRQGGSNQPQHF
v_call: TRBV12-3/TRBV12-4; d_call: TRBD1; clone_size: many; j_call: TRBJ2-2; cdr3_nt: TGTGCCAGCAGTCTCATTACCGGGACAGGGTATCCCGGGGAGCTGTTTTTT; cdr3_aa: CASSLITGTGYPGELFF
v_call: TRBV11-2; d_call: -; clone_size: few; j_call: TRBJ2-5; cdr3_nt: TGTGCCAGCAGCTTAAACTCAGGGGGGGAGACCCAGTACTTC; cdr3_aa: CASSLNSGGETQYF
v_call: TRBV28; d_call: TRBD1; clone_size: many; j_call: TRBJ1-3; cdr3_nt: TGTGCCAGCAGTCAACACAGGGGGCTAAGAACTGGAAACACCATATATTTT; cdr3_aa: CASSQHRGLRTGNTIYF
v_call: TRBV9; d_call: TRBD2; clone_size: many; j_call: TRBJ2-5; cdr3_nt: TGTGCCAGCAGCGGCGGGGGAGCGGAGACCCAGTACTTC; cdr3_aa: CASSGGGAETQYF
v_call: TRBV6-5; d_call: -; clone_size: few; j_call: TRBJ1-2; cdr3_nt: TGTGCCAGCAGTTACGCGTTGAGGATTCACTATCGCTATGGCTACACCTTC; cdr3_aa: CASSYALRIHYRYGYTF
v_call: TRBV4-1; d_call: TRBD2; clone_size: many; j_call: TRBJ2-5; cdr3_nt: TGCGCCAGCAGCCTCTCCGGACTAGCGGGGTCCCAAGAGACCCAGTACTTC; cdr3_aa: CASSLSGLAGSQETQYF
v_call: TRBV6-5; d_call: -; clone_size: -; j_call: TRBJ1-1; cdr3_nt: TGTGCCAGCAGTTACCGCCCGGGCCGGACGGACAGAGCTTTCTTT; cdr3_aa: CASSYRPGRTDRAFF
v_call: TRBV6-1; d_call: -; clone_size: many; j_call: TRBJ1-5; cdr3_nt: TGTGCCAGCCTTGGTAGCAATCAGCCCCAGCATTTT; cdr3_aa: CASLGSNQPQHF
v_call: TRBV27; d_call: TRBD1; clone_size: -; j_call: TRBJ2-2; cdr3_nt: TGTGCCAGCAGTTTCTCCTGGGACAGGGACACCGGGGAGCTGTTTTTT; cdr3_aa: CASSFSWDRDTGELFF
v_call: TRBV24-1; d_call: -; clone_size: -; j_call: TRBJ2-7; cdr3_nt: TGTGCCACCAGTGAATCGACAGAATACGAGCAGTACTTC; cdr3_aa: CATSESTEYEQYF
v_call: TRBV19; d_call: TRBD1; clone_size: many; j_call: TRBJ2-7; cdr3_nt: TGTGCCAGATCCGGGACAGCGGCCTACGAGCAGTACTTC; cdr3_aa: CARSGTAAYEQYF
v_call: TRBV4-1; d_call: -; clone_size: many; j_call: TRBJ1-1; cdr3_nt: TGCGCCAGCAGCCAAGCCGGCAATATGAACACTGAAGCTTTCTTT; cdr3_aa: CASSQAGNMNTEAFF
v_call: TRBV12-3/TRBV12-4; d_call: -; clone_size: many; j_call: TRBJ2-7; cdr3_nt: TGTGCCAGCAGGGCGGAAAGCTACGAGCAGTACTTC; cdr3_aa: CASRAESYEQYF
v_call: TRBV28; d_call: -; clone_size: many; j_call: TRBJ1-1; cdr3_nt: TGTGCCAGCAGTCCCATTACACATCTGAACACTGAAGCTTTCTTT; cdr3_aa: CASSPITHLNTEAFF
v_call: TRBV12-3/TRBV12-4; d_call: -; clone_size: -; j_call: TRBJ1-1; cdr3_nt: TGTGCCAGCAGTTTAGAAGATCTGTCTGAAGCTTTCTTT; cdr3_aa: CASSLEDLSEAFF
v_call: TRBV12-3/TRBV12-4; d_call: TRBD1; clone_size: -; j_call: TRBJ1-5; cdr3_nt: TGTGCCAGCGGGGAGACAGGGAATCGTCAGCCCCAGCATTTT; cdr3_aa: CASGETGNRQPQHF
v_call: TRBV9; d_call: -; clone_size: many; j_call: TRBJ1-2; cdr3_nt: TGTGCCAGCAGCGTAGTGTCGGCGAACTATGGCTACACCTTC; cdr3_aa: CASSVVSANYGYTF
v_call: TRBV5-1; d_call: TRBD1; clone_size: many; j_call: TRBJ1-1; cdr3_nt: TGCGCCAGCAGCCGACGTTTCCCAGGGGGCGCTTCGAACACTGAAGCTTTCTTT; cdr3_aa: CASSRRFPGGASNTEAFF
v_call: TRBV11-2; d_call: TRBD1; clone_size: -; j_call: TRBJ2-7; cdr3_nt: TGTGCCAGCAGGAAGACAGGGGGCATGTACGAGCAGTACTTC; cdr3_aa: CASRKTGGMYEQYF
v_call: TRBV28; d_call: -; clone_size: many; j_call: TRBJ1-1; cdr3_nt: TGTGCCAGCAGTTCCATGAACACTGAAGCTTTCTTT; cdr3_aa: CASSSMNTEAFF
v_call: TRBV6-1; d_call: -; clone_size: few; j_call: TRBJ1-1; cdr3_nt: TGTGCCAGCAGTATCGGACACGGCCGAGGGGCTTTCTTT; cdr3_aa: CASSIGHGRGAFF